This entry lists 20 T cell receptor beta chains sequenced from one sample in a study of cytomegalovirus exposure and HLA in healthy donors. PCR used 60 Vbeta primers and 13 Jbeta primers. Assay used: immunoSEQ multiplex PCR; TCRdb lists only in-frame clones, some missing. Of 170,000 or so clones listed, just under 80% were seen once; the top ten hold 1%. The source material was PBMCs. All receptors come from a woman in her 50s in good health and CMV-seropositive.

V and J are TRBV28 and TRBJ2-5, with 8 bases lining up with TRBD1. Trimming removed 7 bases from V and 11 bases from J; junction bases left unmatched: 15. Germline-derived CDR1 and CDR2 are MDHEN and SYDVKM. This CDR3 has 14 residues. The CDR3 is CASTPGGLYEEQYF. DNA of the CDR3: TGTGCCAGCACTCCAGGGGGCTTGTATGAGGAGCAGTACTTC.

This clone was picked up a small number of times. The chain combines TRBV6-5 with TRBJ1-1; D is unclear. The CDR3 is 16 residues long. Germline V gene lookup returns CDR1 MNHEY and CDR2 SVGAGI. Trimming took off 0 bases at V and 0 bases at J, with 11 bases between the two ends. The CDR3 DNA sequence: TGTGCCAGCAGTTACTCGTCAACACGTTTGAACACTGAAGCTTTCTTT. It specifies CASSYSSTRLNTEAFF.

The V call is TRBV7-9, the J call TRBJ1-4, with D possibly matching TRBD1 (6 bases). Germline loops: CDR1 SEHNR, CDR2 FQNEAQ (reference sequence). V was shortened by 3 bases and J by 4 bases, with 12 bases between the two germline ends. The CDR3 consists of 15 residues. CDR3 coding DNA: TGTGCCAGCAGCTTGGGGGGGGCGGGTAATGAAAAACTGTTTTTT. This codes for CASSLGGAGNEKLFF. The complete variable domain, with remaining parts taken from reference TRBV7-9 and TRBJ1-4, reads DTGVSQNPRHKITKRGQNVTFRCDPISEHNRLYWYRQTLGQGPEFLTYFQNEAQLEKSRLLSDRFSAERPKGSFSTLEIQRTEQGDSAMYLCASSLGGAGNEKLFFGSGTQLSVL.

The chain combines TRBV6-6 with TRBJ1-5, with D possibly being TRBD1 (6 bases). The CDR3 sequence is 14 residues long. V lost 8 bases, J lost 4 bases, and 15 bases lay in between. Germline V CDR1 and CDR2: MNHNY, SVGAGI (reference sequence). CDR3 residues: CASLGPRGNQPQHF. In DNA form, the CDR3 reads TGTGCCAGCCTGGGCCCCAGGGGAAATCAGCCCCAGCATTTT.

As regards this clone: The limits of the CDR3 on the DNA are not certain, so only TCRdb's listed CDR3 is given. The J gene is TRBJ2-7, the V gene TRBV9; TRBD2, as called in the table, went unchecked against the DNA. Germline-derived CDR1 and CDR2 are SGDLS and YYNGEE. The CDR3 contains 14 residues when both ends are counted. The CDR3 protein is CASSVLERAGEQYF.

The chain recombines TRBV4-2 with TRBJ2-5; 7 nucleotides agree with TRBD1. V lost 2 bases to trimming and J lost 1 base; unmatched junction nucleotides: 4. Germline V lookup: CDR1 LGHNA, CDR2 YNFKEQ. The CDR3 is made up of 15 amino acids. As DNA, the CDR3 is TGTGCCAGCAGCCAAAGGGGGCCAGGCCAAGAGACCCAGTACTTC. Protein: CASSQRGPGQETQYF.

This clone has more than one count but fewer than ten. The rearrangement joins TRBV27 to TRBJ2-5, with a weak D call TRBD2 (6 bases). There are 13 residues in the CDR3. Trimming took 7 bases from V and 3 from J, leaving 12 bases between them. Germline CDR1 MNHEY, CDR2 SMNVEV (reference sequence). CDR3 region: CASKVGGEETQYF. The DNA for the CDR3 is TGTGCCAGCAAGGTGGGGGGTGAAGAGACCCAGTACTTC.

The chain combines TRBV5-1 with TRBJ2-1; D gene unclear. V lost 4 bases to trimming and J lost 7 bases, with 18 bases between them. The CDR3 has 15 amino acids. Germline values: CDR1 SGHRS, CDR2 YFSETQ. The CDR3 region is CASSPSPESRNEQFF. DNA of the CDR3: TGCGCCAGCAGCCCCTCCCCGGAGTCCCGGAATGAGCAGTTCTTC.

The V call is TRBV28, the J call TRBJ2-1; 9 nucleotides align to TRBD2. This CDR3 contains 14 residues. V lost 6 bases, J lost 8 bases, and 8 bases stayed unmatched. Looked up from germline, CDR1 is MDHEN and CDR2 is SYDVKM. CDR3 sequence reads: CASRIAGASHEQFF. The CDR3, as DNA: TGTGCCAGCAGAATAGCGGGAGCGTCCCATGAGCAGTTCTTC.

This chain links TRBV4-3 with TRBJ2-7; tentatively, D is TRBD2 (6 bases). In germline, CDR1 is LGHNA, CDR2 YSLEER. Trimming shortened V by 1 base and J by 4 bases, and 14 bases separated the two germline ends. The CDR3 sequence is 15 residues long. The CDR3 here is CASSQVLGGPYEQYF. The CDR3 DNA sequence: TGCGCCAGCAGCCAAGTACTTGGAGGGCCGTACGAGCAGTACTTC.

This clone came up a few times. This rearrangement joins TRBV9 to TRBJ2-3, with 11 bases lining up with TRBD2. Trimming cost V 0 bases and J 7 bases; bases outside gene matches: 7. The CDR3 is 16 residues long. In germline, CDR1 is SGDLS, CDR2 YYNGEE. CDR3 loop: CASSVVPSGGLNTQYF. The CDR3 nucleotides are TGTGCCAGCAGCGTAGTTCCTAGCGGGGGGTTAAATACGCAGTATTTT.

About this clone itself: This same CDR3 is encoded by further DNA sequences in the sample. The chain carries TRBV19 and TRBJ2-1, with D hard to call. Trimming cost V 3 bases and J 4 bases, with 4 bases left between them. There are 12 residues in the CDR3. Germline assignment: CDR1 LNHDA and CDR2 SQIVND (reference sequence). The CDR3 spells CASSIQYNEQFF. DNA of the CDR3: TGTGCCAGTAGTATTCAGTACAATGAGCAGTTCTTC. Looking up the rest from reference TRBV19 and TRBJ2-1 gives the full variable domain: DGGITQSPKYLFRKEGQNVTLSCEQNLNHDAMYWYRQDPGQGLRLIYYSQIVNDFQKGDIAEGYSVSREKKESFPLTVTSAQKNPTAFYLCASSIQYNEQFFGPGTRLTVL.

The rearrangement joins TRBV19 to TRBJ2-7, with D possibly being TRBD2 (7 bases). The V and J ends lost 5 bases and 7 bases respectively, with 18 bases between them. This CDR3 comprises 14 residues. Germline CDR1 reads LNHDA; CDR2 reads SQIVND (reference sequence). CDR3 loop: CASSARRGAGEQYF. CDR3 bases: TGTGCCAGTAGTGCTCGCCGGGGGGCTGGAGAGCAGTACTTC.

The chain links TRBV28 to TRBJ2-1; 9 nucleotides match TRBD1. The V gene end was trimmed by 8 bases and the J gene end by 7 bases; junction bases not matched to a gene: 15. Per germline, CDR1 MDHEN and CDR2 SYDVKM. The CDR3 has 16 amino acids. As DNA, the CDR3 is TGTGCCAGCCGATCGGGGTGGGACAGGGTCATTAATGAGCAGTTCTTC. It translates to CASRSGWDRVINEQFF.

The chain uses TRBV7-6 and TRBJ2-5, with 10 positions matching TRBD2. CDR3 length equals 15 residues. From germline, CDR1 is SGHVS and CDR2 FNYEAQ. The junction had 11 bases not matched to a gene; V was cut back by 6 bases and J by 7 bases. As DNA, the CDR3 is TGTGCCAGCAGTATACGAAGCGGGGGGGCCGGGACCCAGTACTTC. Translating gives CASSIRSGGAGTQYF.

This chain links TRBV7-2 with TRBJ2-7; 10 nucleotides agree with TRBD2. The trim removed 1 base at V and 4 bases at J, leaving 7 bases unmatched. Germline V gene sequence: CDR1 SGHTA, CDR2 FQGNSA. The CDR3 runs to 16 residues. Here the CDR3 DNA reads TGTGCCAGCAGCTTAGGCCCTAGCGGGAGAGGATACGAGCAGTACTTC. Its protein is CASSLGPSGRGYEQYF.

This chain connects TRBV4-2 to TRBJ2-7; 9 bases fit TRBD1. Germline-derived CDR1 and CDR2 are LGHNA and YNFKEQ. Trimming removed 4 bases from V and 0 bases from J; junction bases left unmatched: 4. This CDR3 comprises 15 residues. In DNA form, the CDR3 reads TGTGCCAGCAGCCGCGGGACAGGGAGCTCCTACGAGCAGTACTTC. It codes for CASSRGTGSSYEQYF.

This CDR3 reads CAISDGELPQHF. DNA of the CDR3: TGTGCCATCAGTGATGGGGAGTTGCCCCAGCATTTT. The chain links TRBV10-3 to TRBJ1-5; no reliable D call. Germline lookup yields CDR1 ENHRY and CDR2 SYGVKD. The V end was cut by 3 bases, the J end by 9 bases, with 9 bases between. The length of the CDR3 is 12 residues.

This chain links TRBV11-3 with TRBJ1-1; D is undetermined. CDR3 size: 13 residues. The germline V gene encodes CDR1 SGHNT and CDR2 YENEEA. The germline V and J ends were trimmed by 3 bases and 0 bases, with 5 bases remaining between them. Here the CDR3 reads CASSFLMNTEAFF. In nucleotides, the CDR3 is TGTGCCAGCAGCTTCCTTATGAACACTGAAGCTTTCTTT. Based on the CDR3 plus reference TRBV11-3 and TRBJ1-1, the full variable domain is EAGVVQSPRYKIIEKKQPVAFWCNPISGHNTLYWYLQNLGQGPELLIRYENEEAVDDSQLPKDRFSAERLKGVDSTLKIQPAELGDSAVYLCASSFLMNTEAFFGQGTRLTVV.

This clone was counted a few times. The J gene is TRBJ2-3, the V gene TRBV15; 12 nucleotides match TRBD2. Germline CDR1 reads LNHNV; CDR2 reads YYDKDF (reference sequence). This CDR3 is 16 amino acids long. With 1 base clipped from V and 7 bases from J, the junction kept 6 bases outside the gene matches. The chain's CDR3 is CATSRGGLAGSNTQYF. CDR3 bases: TGTGCCACCAGCAGAGGCGGACTAGCGGGGTCGAATACGCAGTATTTT.